This T cell receptor (beta chain) was found in a study of OX40 agonist ivuxolimab in advanced cancers. The CDR3 consists of 12 residues. Germline V lookup: CDR1 SGHTA, CDR2 FQGNSA. Deletions cut 5 bases from V and 4 bases from J, with 8 bases between. The table came from immunoSEQ multiplex PCR; TCRdb's copy has only in-frame clones and leaves some out. The profile shows tens of thousands of clones, roughly 90% of them singletons. Drawing of blood for sampling happened at baseline, at cycle 4 day 1, and at cycle 7 day 1. The chain carries TRBV7-2 and TRBJ1-1; possibly TRBD1 for D (5 bases). The specimen comprised CD4+ or CD8+ T cells sorted from blood, sampled in a trial of the OX40 agonist ivuxolimab. This receptor was taken from an adult with an advanced solid tumor such as melanoma, head and neck, liver or kidney cancer. CDR3 sequence reads: CASSPGPTEAFF. In DNA, the CDR3 is TGTGCCAGCAGCCCGGGACCCACTGAAGCTTTCTTT.